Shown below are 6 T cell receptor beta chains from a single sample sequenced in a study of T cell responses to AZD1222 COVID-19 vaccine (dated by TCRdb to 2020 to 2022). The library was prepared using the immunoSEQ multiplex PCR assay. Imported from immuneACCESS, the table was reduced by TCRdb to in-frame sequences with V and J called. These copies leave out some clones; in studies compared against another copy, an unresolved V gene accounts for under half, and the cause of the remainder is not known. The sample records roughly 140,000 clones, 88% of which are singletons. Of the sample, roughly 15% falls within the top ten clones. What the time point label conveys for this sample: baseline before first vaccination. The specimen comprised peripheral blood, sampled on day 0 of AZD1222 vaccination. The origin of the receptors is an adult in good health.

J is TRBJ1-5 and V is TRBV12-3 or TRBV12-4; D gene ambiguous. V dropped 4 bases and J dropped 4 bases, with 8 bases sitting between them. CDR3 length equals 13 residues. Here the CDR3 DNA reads TGTGCCAGCAGTTCCCCGGGGAATCAGCCCCAGCATTTT. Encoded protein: CASSSPGNQPQHF.

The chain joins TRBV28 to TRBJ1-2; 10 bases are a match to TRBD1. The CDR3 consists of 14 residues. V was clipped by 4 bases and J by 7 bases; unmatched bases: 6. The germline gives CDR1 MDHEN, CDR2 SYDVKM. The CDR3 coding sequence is TGTGCCAGCAGTTCCTCCGGGACAGGGGTTGGCTACACCTTC. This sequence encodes CASSSSGTGVGYTF.

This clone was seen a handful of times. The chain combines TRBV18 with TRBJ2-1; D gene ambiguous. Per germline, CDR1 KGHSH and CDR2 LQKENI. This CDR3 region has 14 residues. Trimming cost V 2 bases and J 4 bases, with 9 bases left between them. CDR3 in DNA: TGTGCCAGCTCACCAGGGCACAGATACAATGAGCAGTTCTTC. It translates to CASSPGHRYNEQFF.

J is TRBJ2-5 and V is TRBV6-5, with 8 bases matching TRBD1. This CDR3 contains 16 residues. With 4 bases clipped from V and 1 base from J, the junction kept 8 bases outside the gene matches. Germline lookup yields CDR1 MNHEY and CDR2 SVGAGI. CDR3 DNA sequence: TGTGCCAGCAGTTCGCCCTTGGACAGGGTCCAAGAGACCCAGTACTTC. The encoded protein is CASSSPLDRVQETQYF.

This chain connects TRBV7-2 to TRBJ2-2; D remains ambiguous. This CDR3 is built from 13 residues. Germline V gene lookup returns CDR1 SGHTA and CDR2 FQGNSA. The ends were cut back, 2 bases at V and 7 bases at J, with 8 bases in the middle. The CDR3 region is CASSLFFSGELFF. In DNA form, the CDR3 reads TGTGCCAGCAGCTTATTTTTCAGCGGGGAGCTGTTTTTT.

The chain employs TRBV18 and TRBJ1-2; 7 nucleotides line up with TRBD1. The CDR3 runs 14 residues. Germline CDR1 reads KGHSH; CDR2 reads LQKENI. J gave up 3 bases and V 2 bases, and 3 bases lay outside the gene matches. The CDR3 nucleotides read TGTGCCAGCTCACCAAGACAGGGAGACTATGGCTACACCTTC. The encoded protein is CASSPRQGDYGYTF.